This T cell receptor (beta chain) was profiled in a study of CD8 T cell repertoires and HIV-1 epitope variants. Study as a whole: A roughly 9-day culture received IL-2, IL-7 and IL-15 on days 3 and 7.

This clone was counted a single time. Profiling relied on immunoSEQ multiplex PCR, and the TCRdb table lists in-frame clones only, not all of them. This table has under 100,000 clones, roughly 81% appearing once. The V and J ends lost 6 bases and 0 bases, in that order; junction bases with no gene match: 8. Germline V gives CDR1 MDHEN, CDR2 SYDVKM. CDR3 length: 15 amino acids. Sequenced sample: uncultured baseline CD8+ T cells from peripheral blood mononuclear cells (PBMCs). The TCR comes from a male donor with HIV. V usage is TRBV28 and J usage is TRBJ2-7; 7 bases fit TRBD1. This chain's CDR3 is CASRRPGQSSYEQYF. The CDR3 nucleotides read TGTGCCAGCAGGCGACCGGGACAGAGCTCCTACGAGCAGTACTTC.